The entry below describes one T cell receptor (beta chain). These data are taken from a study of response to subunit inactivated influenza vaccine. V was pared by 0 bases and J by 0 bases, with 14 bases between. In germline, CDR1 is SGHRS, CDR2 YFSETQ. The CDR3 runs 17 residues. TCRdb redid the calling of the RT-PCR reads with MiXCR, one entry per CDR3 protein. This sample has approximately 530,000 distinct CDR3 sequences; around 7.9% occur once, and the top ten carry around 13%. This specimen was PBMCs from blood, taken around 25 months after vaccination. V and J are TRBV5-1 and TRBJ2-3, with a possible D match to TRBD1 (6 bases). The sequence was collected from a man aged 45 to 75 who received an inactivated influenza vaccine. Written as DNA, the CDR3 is TGCGCCAGCAGCTTGGGTTCCGGGACAATAAGCACAGATACGCAGTATTTT. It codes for CASSLGSGTISTDTQYF.